The 17 T cell receptor beta chains below come from one sample, sequenced in a study of early T cells in non-severe SARS-CoV-2 infection. Each CDR3 protein gets one entry after TCRdb re-called the 5' RACE reads with MiXCR. The repertoire holds some 41,000 distinct CDR3 sequences, roughly 6% seen once, with under 30% in the top ten. Sequencing input: whole blood. These receptors all come from an adult who was a healthcare worker with PCR-confirmed SARS-CoV-2 infection or an uninfected control (not recorded which).

This clonotype was recorded at least ten times. This rearrangement joins TRBV7-9 to TRBJ2-5; D perhaps matches TRBD1 (5 bases). This CDR3 is built from 15 residues. V lost 5 bases to trimming and J lost 1 base, with 14 bases between them. CDR1 and CDR2 from the germline V gene are SEHNR and FQNEAQ (reference sequence). CDR3 sequence: CASSARTPLQETQYF. The CDR3 DNA is TGTGCCAGCAGCGCCCGGACACCCCTCCAAGAGACCCAGTACTTC.

This clonotype was counted ten times or more. This rearrangement joins TRBV4-3 to TRBJ1-5; D uncertain. This CDR3 is 15 amino acids long. Germline loops: CDR1 LGHNA, CDR2 YSLEER. V was cut by 0 bases and J by 5 bases, with 11 bases left in between. The CDR3 DNA is TGCGCCAGCAGCCAAGACGGAATAGGAGATCAGCCCCAGCATTTT. Its protein is CASSQDGIGDQPQHF.

This clonotype was found many times. The chain is built from TRBV20-1 and TRBJ2-5; the D is unclear. CDR1 and CDR2 from the germline V gene are DFQATT and SNEGSKA (reference sequence). The CDR3 runs to 12 residues. Trimming pared 0 bases from V and 5 bases from J, leaving 7 bases between. Written as DNA, the CDR3 is TGCAGTGCTAGAGACCCCGGGGAGACCCAGTACTTC. This encodes CSARDPGETQYF.

In nucleotides, the CDR3 is TGTGCCAGTAGTATGGGACAAAATGAAAAACTGTTTTTT. Protein: CASSMGQNEKLFF. The V call is TRBV19, the J call TRBJ1-4; weak D call: TRBD1 (6 bases). V was shortened by 3 bases and J by 5 bases, with 7 bases between the two germline ends. CDR1 is LNHDA and CDR2 is SQIVND in the germline V gene (reference sequence). The length of the CDR3 is 13 residues.

Comment on this clonotype: At one end, the junction sequence differs from germline, possibly due to a read error. V usage is TRBV5-1 and J usage is TRBJ2-7, with D hard to call. This CDR3 comprises 14 residues. Germline V gene data show CDR1 as SGHRS and CDR2 as YFSETQ. CDR3: CASSYLSQADERYF. CDR3 in DNA: TGCGCCAGCAGCTATTTATCTCAGGCGGACGAGCGGTACTTC.

This clonotype came up many times. CDR3 in amino acids: CASSEDRELSPLHF. The CDR3 coding sequence is TGTGCCAGCAGTGAAGACAGGGAACTTTCACCCCTCCACTTT. The genes are TRBV2 and TRBJ1-6; tentatively, D is TRBD1 (6 bases). Germline CDR1 SNHLY, CDR2 FYNNEI. This CDR3 contains 14 residues. The V gene lost 1 base and the J gene lost 9 bases, with 10 bases spanning the gap.

This clonotype was recorded at least ten times. This chain uses TRBV6-2 or TRBV6-3 with TRBJ1-1, with D hard to call. Germline lookup yields CDR1 MNHEY and CDR2 SVGEGT. This CDR3 has 12 residues. Trimming took off 6 bases at V and 3 bases at J, with 8 bases between the two ends. CDR3 protein: CASRWGDTEAFF. CDR3 nucleotide sequence: TGTGCCAGCAGGTGGGGAGACACTGAAGCTTTCTTT.

Only one count was recorded for this clonotype. A much larger clone lies one base from this, so it may be a read error. The chain joins TRBV6-2 or TRBV6-3 to TRBJ2-1; 7 positions agree with TRBD1. This CDR3 is built from 15 residues. The germline CDR1 and CDR2 sequences are MNHEY and SVGEGT. The chain's CDR3 is CASGSTGSSCNEQFF. As DNA, the CDR3 is TGTGCCAGCGGATCGACAGGGAGCTCCTGCAATGAGCAGTTCTTC.

This clonotype has more than one count but fewer than ten. The CDR3 region is CASSFGGSPLHF. The CDR3 DNA reads as TGTGCCAGCAGCTTTGGGGGATCACCCCTCCACTTT. The rearrangement joins TRBV11-3 to TRBJ1-6; the D gene is possibly TRBD1 (5 bases). This CDR3 spans 12 amino acids. V shed 3 bases and J shed 10 bases, with 7 bases lying between them. Germline V gene data show CDR1 as SGHNT and CDR2 as YENEEA.

Notes on this clonotype: A single base separates this from a much larger clone, so it may be a read error. The chain has TRBV28 and TRBJ2-1, with no clear D. Germline loops: CDR1 MDHEN, CDR2 SYDVKM. V was cut by 5 bases and J by 9 bases, with 8 bases left in between. The CDR3 length is 11 residues. The CDR3 DNA sequence: TGTGCCAGCAGTCTTATGCGTGAGCAGTTCTTC. It is translated as CASSLMREQFF.

This clonotype was observed at least ten times. The chain is built from TRBV12-3 or TRBV12-4 and TRBJ1-6; 7 positions match TRBD1. The CDR3 covers 18 residues. V shed 2 bases and J 2 bases; nucleotides not matched to a gene: 9. CDR3 sequence (DNA): TGTGCCAGCAGTTTACAGGGGGGCAGGGGCCCCTATAATTCACCCCTCCACTTT. Protein product: CASSLQGGRGPYNSPLHF.

There are many counts of this clonotype. This chain joins TRBV7-2 and TRBJ1-2, with 11 bases aligning to TRBD1. V dropped 6 bases and J dropped 8; count of bases not matched to a gene: 2. Germline V gene data show CDR1 as SGHTA and CDR2 as FQGNSA. The CDR3 runs to 12 residues. The CDR3 coding sequence is TGTGCCAGCAGGGACAGGGGGCGCGGCTACACCTTC. It is translated as CASRDRGRGYTF.

The chain employs TRBV5-1 and TRBJ1-4; D uncertain. Germline-derived CDR1 and CDR2 are SGHRS and YFSETQ. Trimming removed 5 bases at V and 7 bases at J, with 18 bases between. CDR3 length equals 15 residues. The CDR3 sequence is CASRPSKEGSEKLFF. CDR3 coding DNA: TGCGCCAGCAGGCCGTCAAAGGAAGGAAGTGAAAAACTGTTTTTT.

In its sample, this clonotype was seen a few times. The chain carries TRBV3-1 and TRBJ1-1, with a weak D call TRBD1 (5 bases). Germline V gene sequence: CDR1 LGHDT, CDR2 YNNKEL (reference sequence). V lost 0 bases to trimming and J lost 3 bases, with 14 bases between them. The CDR3 has 16 residues. The CDR3 loop reads CASSQEEVTGYTEAFF. The DNA for the CDR3 is TGTGCCAGCAGCCAAGAAGAGGTTACAGGTTACACTGAAGCTTTCTTT.

This clonotype has ten or more counts. The CDR3 DNA reads as TGTGCCAGCAGCCAAGAAGGACTCCTAAGCTCTGGGGCCAACGTCCTGACTTTC. This encodes CASSQEGLLSSGANVLTF. The rearrangement links TRBV4-2 to TRBJ2-6, with D maybe TRBD2 (5 bases). The ends were cut back, 0 bases at V and 0 bases at J, with 12 bases in the middle. Germline CDR1 reads LGHNA; CDR2 reads YNFKEQ. The CDR3 is 18 residues long.

This clonotype was picked up many times. The V and J genes are TRBV30 and TRBJ1-6; 7 positions match TRBD1. Germline V lookup: CDR1 GTSNPN, CDR2 SVGIG (reference sequence). The CDR3 contains 14 residues. V lost 3 bases, J lost 9 bases, and 8 bases stayed unmatched. CDR3 loop: CAWRSGTVRSPLHF. Here the CDR3 DNA reads TGTGCCTGGAGATCCGGGACAGTCCGTTCACCCCTCCACTTT.

The chain recombines TRBV7-9 with TRBJ2-1; D call uncertain. Per the germline V gene, CDR1 is SEHNR and CDR2 is FQNEAQ (reference sequence). Trimming shortened V by 2 bases and J by 6 bases, and 14 bases separated the two germline ends. The CDR3 runs 15 residues. CDR3 sequence: CASSLPPYTTNEQFF. The CDR3 bases are TGTGCCAGCAGCTTACCGCCTTACACTACCAATGAGCAGTTCTTC. The full variable domain, rest sourced from reference TRBV7-9 and TRBJ2-1, is DTGVSQNPRHKITKRGQNVTFRCDPISEHNRLYWYRQTLGQGPEFLTYFQNEAQLEKSRLLSDRFSAERPKGSFSTLEIQRTEQGDSAMYLCASSLPPYTTNEQFFGPGTRLTVL.